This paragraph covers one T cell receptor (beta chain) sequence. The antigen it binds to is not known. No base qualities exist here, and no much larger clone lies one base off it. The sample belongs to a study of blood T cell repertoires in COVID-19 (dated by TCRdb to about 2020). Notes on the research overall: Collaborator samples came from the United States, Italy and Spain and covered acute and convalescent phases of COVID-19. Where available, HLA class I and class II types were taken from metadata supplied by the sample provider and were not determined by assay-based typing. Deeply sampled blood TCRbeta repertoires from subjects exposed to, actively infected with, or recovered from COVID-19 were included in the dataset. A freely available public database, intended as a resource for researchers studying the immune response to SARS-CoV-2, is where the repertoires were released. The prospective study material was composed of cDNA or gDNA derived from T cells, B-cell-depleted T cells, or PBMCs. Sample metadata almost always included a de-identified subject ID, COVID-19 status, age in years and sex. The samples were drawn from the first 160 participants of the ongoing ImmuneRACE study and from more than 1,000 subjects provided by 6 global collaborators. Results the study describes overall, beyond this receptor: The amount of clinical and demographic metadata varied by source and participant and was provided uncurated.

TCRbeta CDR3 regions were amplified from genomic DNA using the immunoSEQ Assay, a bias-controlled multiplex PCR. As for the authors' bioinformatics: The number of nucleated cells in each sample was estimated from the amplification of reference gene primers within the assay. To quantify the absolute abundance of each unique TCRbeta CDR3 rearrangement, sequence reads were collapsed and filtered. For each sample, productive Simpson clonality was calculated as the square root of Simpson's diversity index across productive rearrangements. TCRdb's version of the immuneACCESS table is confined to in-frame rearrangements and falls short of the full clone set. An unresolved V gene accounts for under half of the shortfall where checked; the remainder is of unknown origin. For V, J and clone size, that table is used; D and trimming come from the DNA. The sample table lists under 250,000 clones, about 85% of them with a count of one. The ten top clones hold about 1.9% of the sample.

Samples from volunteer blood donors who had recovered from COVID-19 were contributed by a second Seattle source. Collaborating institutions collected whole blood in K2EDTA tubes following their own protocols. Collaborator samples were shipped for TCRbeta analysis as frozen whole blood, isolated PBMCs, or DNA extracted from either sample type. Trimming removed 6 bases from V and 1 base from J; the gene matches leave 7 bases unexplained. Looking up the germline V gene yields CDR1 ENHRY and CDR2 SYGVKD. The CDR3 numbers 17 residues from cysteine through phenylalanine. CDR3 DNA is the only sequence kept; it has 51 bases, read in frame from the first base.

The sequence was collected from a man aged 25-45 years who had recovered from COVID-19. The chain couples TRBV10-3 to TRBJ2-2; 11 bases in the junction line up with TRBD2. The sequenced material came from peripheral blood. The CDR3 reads CAIRIAGGLQNTGELFF. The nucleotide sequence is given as TGTGCCATCAGAATAGCGGGGGGGCTCCAGAACACCGGGGAGCTGTTTTTT.